The 8 T cell receptor beta chains listed next were all sequenced from one sample in a study of blood T cell repertoires in COVID-19. Clones were read by immunoSEQ multiplex PCR, and TCRdb kept only the in-frame ones, dropping some. The data contain roughly 260,000 clones, more than 90% of them singletons. Input material: peripheral blood. These receptors were obtained from a person under 35 with COVID-19, enrolled during active disease.

V usage is TRBV9 and J usage is TRBJ2-2; the match to TRBD2 covers 9 bases. The CDR3 loop spans 19 amino acids. Germline assignment: CDR1 SGDLS and CDR2 YYNGEE. With V trimmed by 4 bases and J by 2 bases, 15 bases remained unmatched. Here the CDR3 reads CASSPSGASGAHNTGELFF. CDR3 DNA sequence: TGTGCCAGCAGCCCTTCTGGGGCTAGCGGGGCCCACAACACCGGGGAGCTGTTTTTT.

The chain is built from TRBV21-1 and TRBJ2-7; whether TRBD1, the table's D call, matches the DNA was not checked. TRBV21-1 is an annotated pseudogene. The CDR3 has 13 amino acids. CDR3 loop: CASGGQTSYEQYF. Written as DNA, the CDR3 is TGTGCCAGCGGGGGACAGACTTCCTACGAGCAGTACTTC.

The J gene is TRBJ2-2, the V gene TRBV15, with 10 nucleotides matching TRBD2. The germline CDR1 and CDR2 sequences are LNHNV and YYDKDF (reference sequence). This CDR3 comprises 17 residues. After removal of 0 bases from V and 5 bases from J, the junction contained 6 bases not matched to a gene. CDR3 protein: CATSRDLAGVLTGELFF. The CDR3 DNA reads as TGTGCCACCAGCAGAGATCTAGCGGGAGTTCTTACCGGGGAGCTGTTTTTT.

The CDR3 DNA sequence: TGTGCCAGCAGTTACTCTACAATTGAGCAGTTCTTC. This translates into CASSYSTIEQFF. The chain combines TRBV6-6 with TRBJ2-1; no clear D gene. Germline CDR1 is MNHNY and CDR2 is SVGAGI (reference sequence). The CDR3 is made up of 12 amino acids. V was cut by 0 bases and J by 9 bases, with 6 bases left in between.

A single count supports this clone. The J gene is TRBJ1-4, the V gene TRBV7-2; possibly TRBD1 for D (5 bases). V gave up 3 bases and J gave up 7 bases, with 12 bases separating them. The germline V gene encodes CDR1 SGHTA and CDR2 FQGNSA. The CDR3 consists of 14 residues. This chain's CDR3 is CASSFGGSGEKLFF. The CDR3 nucleotides are TGTGCCAGCAGCTTCGGGGGGTCTGGTGAAAAACTGTTTTTT.

CDR3: CASSPGTDSLHF. DNA for the CDR3: TGTGCCAGTAGTCCCGGGACAGATTCCCTCCACTTT. The gene calls are TRBV19 and TRBJ1-6, with 7 bases that match TRBD1. Germline V gives CDR1 LNHDA, CDR2 SQIVND (reference sequence). This CDR3 has 12 amino acids. The trim removed 5 bases at V and 14 bases at J, leaving 6 bases unmatched.

V and J are TRBV9 and TRBJ2-1, with D possibly being TRBD2 (5 bases). Germline CDR1 reads SGDLS; CDR2 reads YYNGEE. V was trimmed by 0 bases and J by 5 bases, leaving 12 bases between them. The length of the CDR3 is 15 residues. The CDR3 region has the DNA TGTGCCAGCAGCGTAGGTCGCGGGTTAAACAATGAGCAGTTCTTC. Translation gives CASSVGRGLNNEQFF.

This clone has only one observation. The chain uses TRBV24-1 and TRBJ2-1, with D possibly being TRBD2 (5 bases). This CDR3 comprises 15 residues. V was pared by 3 bases and J by 7 bases, with 15 bases between. Germline-derived CDR1 and CDR2 are KGHDR and SFDVKD. CDR3 in amino acids: CATSDGGLGANEQFF. The DNA of the CDR3 is TGTGCCACCAGTGATGGCGGGCTGGGTGCGAATGAGCAGTTCTTC.